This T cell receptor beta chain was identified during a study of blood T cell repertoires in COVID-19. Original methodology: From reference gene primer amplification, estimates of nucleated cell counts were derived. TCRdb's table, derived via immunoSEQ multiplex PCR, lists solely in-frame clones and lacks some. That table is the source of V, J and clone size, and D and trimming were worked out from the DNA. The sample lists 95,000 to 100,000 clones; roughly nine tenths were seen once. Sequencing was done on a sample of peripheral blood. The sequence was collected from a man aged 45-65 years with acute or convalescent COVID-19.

CDR3 amino acids: CATSDRGTGHYEQYF. For the CDR3, the DNA is TGTGCCACCAGTGATCGAGGGACAGGTCACTACGAGCAGTACTTC. This sequence joins TRBV24-1 and TRBJ2-7, with 8 bases matching TRBD1. This CDR3 spans 15 amino acids. Germline values: CDR1 KGHDR, CDR2 SFDVKD. V was clipped by 3 bases and J by 3 bases; unmatched bases: 6.